The 29 T cell receptor beta chains reported below all come from one sample, sequenced in a study of blood T cells in healthy people across ages. The second PCR ran about 7 to 12 cycles with a sample-barcoded 5' primer and J-beta primers. Via MiXCR, TCRdb re-called the 5' RACE reads, giving one row per CDR3 protein. The sample includes approximately 1.5 million distinct CDR3 sequences, about 42% of them seen just once. Sequenced input: blood. These receptors were obtained from a woman aged 18-29 years in good health.

This clonotype was seen only a few times. The chain uses TRBV25-1 and TRBJ1-5, with TRBD1 matching 8 bases. Trimming removed 6 bases from V and 6 bases from J; junction bases left unmatched: 4. The CDR3 contains 13 residues. Per the germline V gene, CDR1 is MGHDK and CDR2 is SYGVNS. The CDR3 DNA reads as TGTGCCAGCAGCTCACAGGGGGGTCAGCCCCAGCATTTT. This translates into CASSSQGGQPQHF.

The J gene is TRBJ1-2, the V gene TRBV5-5; no reliable D call. Germline lookup yields CDR1 SGHKS and CDR2 YYEKEE (reference sequence). The V and J ends lost 0 bases and 3 bases respectively, with 6 bases between them. The CDR3 sequence is 13 residues long. The CDR3 nucleotides are TGTGCCAGCAGCTTGGCCTTTCACTATGGCTACACCTTC. Residues: CASSLAFHYGYTF.

This sequence joins TRBV19 and TRBJ2-1; possibly TRBD2 for D (5 bases). Trimming removed 5 bases at V and 7 bases at J, with 15 bases between. This CDR3 contains 14 residues. Germline V gene sequence: CDR1 LNHDA, CDR2 SQIVND (reference sequence). The CDR3 spells CASSQGSLGNEQFF. The CDR3 DNA reads as TGTGCCAGTAGTCAAGGGAGTTTGGGGAATGAGCAGTTCTTC.

The chain links TRBV7-2 to TRBJ2-1; 7 bases are a match to TRBD2. Unmatched junction bases numbered 14, after V lost 5 bases and J lost 10 bases. CDR1 SGHTA and CDR2 FQGNSA come from the germline V gene. CDR3 length: 15 amino acids. The CDR3 loop reads CASSARGTFASEQFF. The DNA for the CDR3 is TGTGCCAGCAGCGCGCGGGGGACGTTCGCTAGCGAGCAGTTCTTC.

V and J are TRBV6-2 or TRBV6-3 and TRBJ2-4; D not certain. Judging by the DNA end, TRBJ2-5 fits better; the J call may be wrong. From germline, CDR1 is MNHEY and CDR2 SVGEGT. This CDR3 contains 15 residues. CDR3 in amino acids: CASSYGRSEQETQYF. In nucleotides, the CDR3 is TGTGCCAGCAGTTACGGGCGGAGCGAACAAGAGACCCAGTACTTC.

This clonotype has a single count. In DNA, the CDR3 is TGTGCCGGTTCCGAACAGGGCTACAATGAGCAGTTCTTC. This sequence encodes CAGSEQGYNEQFF. V is TRBV6-2 or TRBV6-3 and J is TRBJ2-1; weak D call: TRBD1 (6 bases). Germline V lookup: CDR1 MNHEY, CDR2 SVGEGT. V gave up 11 bases and J gave up 3 bases, with 14 bases separating them. The CDR3 is 13 amino acids.

The gene calls are TRBV7-9 and TRBJ2-1; 9 positions match TRBD2. Germline CDR1 reads SEHNR; CDR2 reads FQNEAQ (reference sequence). Trimming took 3 bases from V and 7 from J; bases not matched to a gene: 10. The CDR3 is 16 amino acids. The CDR3 loop reads CASSFSASGVVNEQFF. CDR3 in DNA: TGTGCCAGCAGCTTCTCAGCTAGCGGGGTAGTTAATGAGCAGTTCTTC.

The genes are TRBV9 and TRBJ1-1; TRBD1 agrees at 8 bases. From germline, CDR1 is SGDLS and CDR2 YYNGEE. V gave up 0 bases and J gave up 1 base; unmatched junction bases: 2. CDR3 size: 15 residues. Here the CDR3 DNA reads TGTGCCAGCAGCGTAGTTGGACAGGGGAACACTGAAGCTTTCTTT. Translated: CASSVVGQGNTEAFF.

V and J are TRBV20-1 and TRBJ2-5; D is uncertain. Looked up from germline, CDR1 is DFQATT and CDR2 is SNEGSKA (reference sequence). The V and J ends lost 4 bases and 3 bases respectively, with 15 bases between them. The CDR3 covers 14 residues. CDR3 loop: CSAIPSADKETQYF. The CDR3 region has the DNA TGCAGTGCTATCCCCTCCGCCGACAAAGAGACCCAGTACTTC.

DNA for the CDR3: TGTGCCAGCAGTGTCAGGGTTGAGTACGAGCAGTACTTC. It is translated as CASSVRVEYEQYF. The gene calls are TRBV2 and TRBJ2-7; D is possibly TRBD1 (5 bases). The germline V gene encodes CDR1 SNHLY and CDR2 FYNNEI. Deletions cut 4 bases from V and 4 bases from J, with 11 bases between. The CDR3 is 13 residues long.

Concerning this clonotype itself: This likely stems from a read error, as it lies one base from a far larger clone. The genes are TRBV13 and TRBJ2-1; D might be TRBD1 (6 bases). The CDR3 is 13 amino acids. The germline gives CDR1 PRHDT, CDR2 FYEKMQ (reference sequence). V lost 5 bases and J 10 bases, leaving 15 bases between the germline ends. The CDR3 nucleotides are TGTGCCAGCAGCCCAGGACAGTCCTACGAGCAGTTCTTC. Translation: CASSPGQSYEQFF.

This clonotype was observed a handful of times. The rearrangement links TRBV7-2 to TRBJ2-3; a possible D gene is TRBD1 (5 bases). The CDR3 length is 15 residues. Germline lookup yields CDR1 SGHTA and CDR2 FQGNSA. Between the trimmed V and J ends, which lost 5 bases and 4 bases, there was a span of 16 bases. The CDR3 DNA is TGTGCCAGCAGCGCGGACAAGCATGTCGCAGATACGCAGTATTTT. Protein: CASSADKHVADTQYF. The full variable domain, with the rest looked up from reference TRBV7-2 and TRBJ2-3, is GAGVSQSPSNKVTEKGKDVELRCDPISGHTALYWYRQSLGQGLEFLIYFQGNSAPDKSGLPSDRFSAERTGGSVSTLTIQRTQQEDSAVYLCASSADKHVADTQYFGPGTRLTVL.

The CDR3 nucleotides read TGTGCCAGCAAGCAGGGGACCCTCGGCTACACCTTC. Protein sequence: CASKQGTLGYTF. The V and J genes are TRBV6-1 and TRBJ1-2; weak D call: TRBD1 (6 bases). The germline V gene encodes CDR1 MNHNS and CDR2 SASEGT. The CDR3 loop spans 12 amino acids. Trimming stripped 7 bases from V and 8 bases from J, with 14 bases between.

This chain connects TRBV4-2 to TRBJ1-1; possibly TRBD1 for D (6 bases). V gave up 5 bases and J gave up 6 bases, with 16 bases separating them. The CDR3 runs to 14 residues. Germline lookup yields CDR1 LGHNA and CDR2 YNFKEQ. DNA of the CDR3: TGTGCCAGCAGCGTGACAGGAGATAGATCTGAAGCTTTCTTT. The encoded protein is CASSVTGDRSEAFF.

The rearrangement links TRBV29-1 to TRBJ2-1; D is unclear. CDR3 length: 14 amino acids. Trimming pared 1 base from V and 0 bases from J, leaving 7 bases between. Germline V gene lookup returns CDR1 SQVTM and CDR2 ANQGSEA. In nucleotides, the CDR3 is TGCAGCGTTGAAGTCCCGAGCTCCTACAATGAGCAGTTCTTC. Residues: CSVEVPSSYNEQFF.

V and J are TRBV29-1 and TRBJ1-2; D uncertain. Trimming cost V 1 base and J 6 bases, with 12 bases left between them. The CDR3 runs to 13 residues. Germline lookup yields CDR1 SQVTM and CDR2 ANQGSEA. Here the CDR3 reads CSVEAGPRHGYTF. The CDR3 DNA sequence: TGCAGCGTTGAAGCTGGACCGCGGCATGGCTACACCTTC. Complete variable domain (other parts from reference TRBV29-1 and TRBJ1-2): SAVISQKPSRDICQRGTSLTIQCQVDSQVTMMFWYRQQPGQSLTLIATANQGSEATYESGFVIDKFPISRPNLTFSTLTVSNMSPEDSSIYLCSVEAGPRHGYTFGSGTRLTVV.

This clonotype was seen only a few times. The chain combines TRBV6-1 with TRBJ2-5; 7 positions agree with TRBD2. There are 13 residues in the CDR3. Germline V gives CDR1 MNHNS, CDR2 SASEGT. The trim removed 6 bases at V and 2 bases at J, leaving 3 bases unmatched. The DNA of the CDR3 is TGTGCCAGCAGCGGACTAGAACAAGAGACCCAGTACTTC. This translates into CASSGLEQETQYF.

To note about this clonotype: An end of the junction differs from the germline gene, which may be a read error. The chain couples TRBV9 to TRBJ1-2; 8 bases are shared with TRBD1. The CDR3 contains 15 residues. Germline V CDR1 and CDR2: SGDLS, YYNGEE. CDR3 coding DNA: TGTGCCAGCAGCGCGGGGACAGGTGAACGCTATGGCTGCACCTTC. It codes for CASSAGTGERYGCTF.

The V call is TRBV19, the J call TRBJ2-3, with TRBD2 identical over 8 bases. V trimming: 2 bases; J trimming: 6 bases; junction bases outside the gene matches: 7. The CDR3 sequence is 15 residues long. Germline lookup yields CDR1 LNHDA and CDR2 SQIVND (reference sequence). The CDR3 region is CASSITSGSMDTQYF. The CDR3 region has the DNA TGTGCCAGTAGTATAACTAGCGGTAGCATGGATACGCAGTATTTT.

This clonotype came up many times. The J gene is TRBJ2-3, the V gene TRBV20-1; 10 nucleotides align to TRBD1. The CDR3 loop spans 15 amino acids. CDR1 and CDR2 (germline): DFQATT, SNEGSKA (reference sequence). V shed 3 bases and J 3 bases; nucleotides not matched to a gene: 6. The CDR3 region is CSASRDRGLTDTQYF. CDR3 coding DNA: TGCAGTGCTAGCCGGGACAGGGGTCTTACAGATACGCAGTATTTT.

This clonotype showed up just a few times. The chain employs TRBV27 and TRBJ2-3; D unclear. Looked up from germline, CDR1 is MNHEY and CDR2 is SMNVEV (reference sequence). Trimming shortened V by 1 base and J by 1 base, and 12 bases separated the two germline ends. This CDR3 comprises 16 residues. CDR3 DNA: TGTGCCAGCAGTTTATTGGCATTCGAGGGCACAGATACGCAGTATTTT. Its protein product is CASSLLAFEGTDTQYF.

V usage is TRBV7-9 and J usage is TRBJ1-5, with 9 bases aligning to TRBD1. The V segment lost 1 base and the J segment 8 bases; nucleotides outside the gene matches: 6. The CDR3 covers 15 residues. From germline, CDR1 is SEHNR and CDR2 FQNEAQ (reference sequence). Here the CDR3 DNA reads TGTGCCAGCAGCTTAGGGACAGGGGCCCTAGAGCCCCAGCATTTT. Protein sequence: CASSLGTGALEPQHF.

The chain uses TRBV29-1 and TRBJ1-1; 7 positions match TRBD1. With V trimmed by 0 bases and J by 6 bases, 7 bases remained unmatched. Germline V gene data show CDR1 as SQVTM and CDR2 as ANQGSEA. The CDR3 contains 14 residues. The CDR3 nucleotides read TGCAGCGTTGAAGATCAGGGGGTTTCGCCTGAAGCTTTCTTT. Translation gives CSVEDQGVSPEAFF.

This chain uses TRBV6-1 with TRBJ2-7, with D perhaps TRBD2 (6 bases). Germline-derived CDR1 and CDR2 are MNHNS and SASEGT. Trimming stripped 2 bases from V and 3 bases from J, with 8 bases between. CDR3 size: 13 residues. CDR3 nucleotides: TGTGCCAGCAGTGAAAGGGAGGACTACGAGCAGTACTTC. It codes for CASSEREDYEQYF.

The J gene is TRBJ2-2, the V gene TRBV6-5; 8 nucleotides align to TRBD1. The CDR3 is made up of 16 amino acids. The V segment lost 3 bases and the J segment 5 bases; nucleotides outside the gene matches: 8. Germline CDR1 is MNHEY and CDR2 is SVGAGI. The CDR3 DNA follows: TGTGCCAGCAGTTATGGGGACAGGTCGGCTACCGGGGAGCTGTTTTTT. As protein: CASSYGDRSATGELFF.

CDR3 in amino acids: CSATRAGGLPPSYGYTF. CDR3 in DNA: TGCAGTGCTACCAGGGCAGGGGGCCTCCCCCCAAGCTATGGCTACACCTTC. The genes are TRBV20-1 and TRBJ1-2, with 8 positions matching TRBD1. V was pared by 4 bases and J by 4 bases, with 17 bases of the junction left unmatched. This CDR3 comprises 17 residues. Germline V gene lookup returns CDR1 DFQATT and CDR2 SNEGSKA (reference sequence).

This clonotype occurred a few times. DNA for the CDR3: TGCAGTGCGACCGGGACTAGCGGACCGTACAATGAGCAGTACTTC. Translation gives CSATGTSGPYNEQYF. The chain carries TRBV20-1 and TRBJ2-7; 11 bases fit TRBD2. Germline loops: CDR1 DFQATT, CDR2 SNEGSKA (reference sequence). This CDR3 has 15 residues. J was trimmed by 7 bases and V by 6 bases; bases with no gene match: 14.

With respect to this clonotype: At one end the junction does not follow the germline gene, possibly because of a read error. J is TRBJ2-1 and V is TRBV6-2 or TRBV6-3; D is possibly TRBD2 (6 bases). The germline CDR1 and CDR2 sequences are MNHEY and SVGEGT. The CDR3 runs to 17 residues. The CDR3 reads CASSYYTGGASHNEQFF. The CDR3 nucleotides are TGTGCCAGCAGTTACTATACCGGGGGAGCCTCCCACAATGAGCAGTTCTTC.

This chain links TRBV5-1 with TRBJ2-5; a possible D gene is TRBD1 (6 bases). The DNA matches TRBJ2-7 better at its end, which makes the J call doubtful. Germline values: CDR1 SGHRS, CDR2 YFSETQ. CDR3 length: 16 amino acids. Here the CDR3 reads CASSETGRGGSSEQYF. The CDR3 region has the DNA TGCGCCAGCAGCGAGACAGGCCGCGGAGGTTCGTCCGAGCAGTACTTC.